Each of the 2 T cell receptor beta chains below was sequenced from the same sample in a study of shared clonotypes between healthy human individuals. Clones were sequenced by immunoSEQ multiplex PCR, and TCRdb holds only the in-frame ones, with some missing. The sample contains about 2.3 million clones, approximately 93% of which appear only once. The sequenced sample was naive CD4+ T cells from PBMCs. Indicated subset: CD45RA+ positively selected. These receptors were taken from a man aged 18 to 35 in good health. Some clones in this sample may be carry-over from other donors' samples.

The V call is TRBV4-3, the J call TRBJ2-7, with D perhaps TRBD1 (6 bases). CDR3 length: 15 amino acids. The V end was cut by 4 bases, the J end by 3 bases, with 16 bases between. Germline values: CDR1 LGHNA, CDR2 YSLEER. The CDR3 region is CASSRLRDTSYEQYF. As DNA, the CDR3 is TGCGCCAGCAGCCGGCTGAGGGACACAAGCTACGAGCAGTACTTC.

The genes are TRBV4-2 and TRBJ2-7, with D possibly matching TRBD1 (5 bases). CDR1 is LGHNA, CDR2 YNFKEQ, per germline. There are 14 residues in the CDR3. V was pared by 3 bases and J by 3 bases, with 12 bases between. The CDR3 region is CASSQSGFVYEQYF. In DNA form, the CDR3 reads TGTGCCAGCAGCCAGTCAGGGTTCGTCTACGAGCAGTACTTC.